Shown below are 5 T cell receptor beta chains from a single sample sequenced in a study of T cells in Graves' hyperthyroidism and ophthalmopathy. RNA transcripts yielded amplified TCR beta CDR3 regions. A first-round RT-PCR of the TCR CDR3 used the HTBI primer set. TCRdb recomputed calls from the multiplex PCR reads with MiXCR, one row per CDR3 protein. There are about 690,000 distinct CDR3 sequences in the sample; 15% to 20% occur only once, and around a sixth lies in the top ten. The sample was blood. Source of these receptors: a man between 45 and 60 years old with Graves' hyperthyroidism.

This clonotype has ten or more counts. The V gene is TRBV19, the J gene TRBJ2-5, with D perhaps assigned TRBD1 or TRBD2 (6 bases each). The CDR3 spans 14 residues. Germline lookup yields CDR1 LNHDA and CDR2 SQIVND (reference sequence). V lost 7 bases to trimming and J lost 1 base, with 13 bases between them. In DNA form, the CDR3 reads TGTGCCAGTAATCGGGGGCTGATCCAAGAGACCCAGTACTTC. The encoded protein is CASNRGLIQETQYF.

This chain joins TRBV7-9 and TRBJ2-3; 12 bases line up with TRBD2. With 4 bases clipped from V and 4 bases from J, the junction kept 12 bases outside the gene matches. The CDR3 loop spans 18 amino acids. Germline CDR1 reads SEHNR; CDR2 reads FQNEAQ (reference sequence). CDR3 protein: CASSSKFRTSGKADTQYF. Written as DNA, the CDR3 is TGTGCCAGCAGCTCAAAGTTTCGGACTAGCGGGAAGGCAGATACGCAGTATTTT. The full variable domain, with the rest looked up from reference TRBV7-9 and TRBJ2-3, is DTGVSQNPRHKITKRGQNVTFRCDPISEHNRLYWYRQTLGQGPEFLTYFQNEAQLEKSRLLSDRFSAERPKGSFSTLEIQRTEQGDSAMYLCASSSKFRTSGKADTQYFGPGTRLTVL.

This chain uses TRBV19 with TRBJ2-1, with D tentatively TRBD2 (5 bases). CDR3 length: 11 amino acids. Germline values: CDR1 LNHDA, CDR2 SQIVND (reference sequence). The V gene lost 4 bases and the J gene lost 10 bases, with 8 bases spanning the gap. The CDR3 DNA is TGTGCCAGTAGTACCGGACTGGAGCAGTTCTTC. Its translation: CASSTGLEQFF.

This clonotype was found many times. This chain joins TRBV11-3 and TRBJ2-7; 7 bases align to TRBD1. The CDR3 has 12 amino acids. Germline trimming cut 5 bases from V and 8 bases from J; bases unmatched to any gene: 6. Per germline, CDR1 SGHNT and CDR2 YENEEA. CDR3 sequence reads: CASSQRQGQQYF. The CDR3 nucleotides are TGTGCCAGCAGCCAACGACAGGGCCAGCAGTACTTC.

This clonotype was seen more than once but under ten times. J is TRBJ2-1 and V is TRBV20-1, with a tentative D call TRBD2 (6 bases). CDR1 is DFQATT, CDR2 SNEGSKA, per germline (reference sequence). Trimming cost V 6 bases and J 3 bases, with 18 bases left between them. The CDR3 is 15 residues long. The CDR3: CSADRRDWVYNEQFF. CDR3 DNA sequence: TGCAGTGCGGACCGCCGGGACTGGGTCTACAATGAGCAGTTCTTC.